The subject of this entry is one T cell receptor (beta chain). The source of the sample is a study of shared clonotypes between healthy human individuals. The method was immunoSEQ multiplex PCR; TCRdb's version includes in-frame clones alone and lacks a portion of them. The table lists around 2,000,000 clones, more than 85% of them singletons. The CDR3 loop spans 12 amino acids. Naive CD8 cells were CD45RO-negative, positively selected for CCR7, excluding terminally differentiated effector memory CD45RA+ cells. The sample comprised naive CD8+ T cells from PBMCs. The sequence was obtained from a man aged 18 to 35 in good health. Some clones in this sample may be carry-over from other donors' samples. The V call is TRBV12-1, the J call TRBJ2-1. TRBV12-1 is recorded as a pseudogene. The CDR3 DNA follows: TGTGCCAGCAGCTCCCGTAAGGGTGAGCAGTTCTTC. Amino acid sequence: CASSSRKGEQFF.